This T cell receptor (beta chain) was documented in a study of graft-versus-host responses after intestinal transplantation. Deletions cut 6 bases from V and 4 bases from J, with 10 bases between. The CDR3 runs to 13 residues. Germline V gives CDR1 MNHNY, CDR2 SVGAGI (reference sequence). This table comes from immunoSEQ multiplex PCR, and its TCRdb copy is limited to in-frame clones, with some not included. The sample lists over 60,000 clones, 80% to 95% occurring once. This material consisted of bone marrow, taken 700 to 850 days after intestinal transplantation. This TCR was recovered from a human patient who received an intestinal transplant, so some T cells may come from the graft donor. V usage is TRBV6-6 and J usage is TRBJ1-3; TRBD1 might be the D (6 bases). The CDR3 reads CASSRTEGNTIYF. The CDR3 nucleotides are TGTGCCAGCAGCCGGACAGAAGGAAACACCATATATTTT.